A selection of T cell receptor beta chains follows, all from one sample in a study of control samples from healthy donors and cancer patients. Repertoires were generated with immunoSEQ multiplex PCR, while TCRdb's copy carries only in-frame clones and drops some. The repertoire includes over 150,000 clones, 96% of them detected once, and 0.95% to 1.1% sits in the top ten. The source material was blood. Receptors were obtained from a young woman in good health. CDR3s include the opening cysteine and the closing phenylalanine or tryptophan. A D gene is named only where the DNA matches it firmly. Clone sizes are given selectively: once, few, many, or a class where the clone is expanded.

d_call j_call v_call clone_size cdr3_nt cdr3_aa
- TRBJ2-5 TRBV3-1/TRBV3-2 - TGTGCCAGCAGCCATCAAGAGACCCAGTACTTC CASSHQETQYF
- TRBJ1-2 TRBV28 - TGTGCCAGCAGTTTATTGGCAGGGGTTCTTGGTGGCTACACCTTC CASSLLAGVLGGYTF
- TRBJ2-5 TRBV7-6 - TGTGCCAGCAGCTTAGCCGGAGGGTCAGAGACCCAGTACTTC CASSLAGGSETQYF
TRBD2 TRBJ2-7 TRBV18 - TGTGCCAGCTCACCACAAGGACTAGCTATTTACGAGCAGTACTTC CASSPQGLAIYEQYF
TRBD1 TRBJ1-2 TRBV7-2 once TGTGCCAGCAGCTTAGCGCTGACAGGGAACTATGGCTACACCTTC CASSLALTGNYGYTF
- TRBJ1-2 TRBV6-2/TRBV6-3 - TGTGCCAGCAGTGCTACAGCTTTCGCCTACACCTTC CASSATAFAYTF
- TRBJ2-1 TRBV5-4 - TGTGCCAGCGGGGGGATCTACAATGAGCAGTTCTTC CASGGIYNEQFF
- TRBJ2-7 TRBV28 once TGTGCCAGCAGCCTACTCTCGGGTCTCGAGCAGTACTTC CASSLLSGLEQYF
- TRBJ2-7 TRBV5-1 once TGCGCCAGCAGCTTGTTCCGGGACGTAGCCTACGAGCAGTACTTC CASSLFRDVAYEQYF
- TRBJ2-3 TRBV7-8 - TGTGCCAGCAGCCGCGGGGAAAGCACAGATACGCAGTATTTT CASSRGESTDTQYF
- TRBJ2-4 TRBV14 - TGTGCCAGCAGCTCAACCGGGCCCCAAGCCAAAAACATTCAGTACTTC CASSSTGPQAKNIQYF
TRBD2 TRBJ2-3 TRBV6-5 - TGTGCCAGCAGTTACTCGACTAGCGGGAGGGATGATACGCAGTATTTT CASSYSTSGRDDTQYF
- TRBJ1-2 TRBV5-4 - TGTGCCAGCAGCCGGGGAGGGGGAACAGGGAACTATGGCTACACCTTC CASSRGGGTGNYGYTF
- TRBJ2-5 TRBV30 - TGTGCCTGGAGTAGGGGACAGGCGGGGGTAGAGACCCAGTACTTC CAWSRGQAGVETQYF
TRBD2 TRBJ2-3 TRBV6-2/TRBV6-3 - TGTGCCAGCAGTTCGAGACTAGCGGGAGCGGAGGATACGCAGTATTTT CASSSRLAGAEDTQYF
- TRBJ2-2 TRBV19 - TGTGCCAGTAGTGTATTGACAGCGGGCACCGGGGAGCTGTTTTTT CASSVLTAGTGELFF
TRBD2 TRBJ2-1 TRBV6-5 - TGTGCCAGCAGTTACGGCGGGAGGGCTTACAATGAGCAGTTCTTC CASSYGGRAYNEQFF
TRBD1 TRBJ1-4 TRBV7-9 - TGTGCCAGCAGCCGGGACAGCCATAAGCTAAATGAAAAACTGTTTTTT CASSRDSHKLNEKLFF
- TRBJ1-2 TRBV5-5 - TGTGCCAGCAGCTTGCAGGGCAGCCGCTACACCTTC CASSLQGSRYTF
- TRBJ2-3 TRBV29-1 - TGCAGCGTTGCGGCCCCATTATCGGCCACAGATACGCAGTATTTT CSVAAPLSATDTQYF
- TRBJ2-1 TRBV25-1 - TGTGCCAGCAGTGGGCTCACACCCTCTCAGCAGTTCTTC CASSGLTPSQQFF
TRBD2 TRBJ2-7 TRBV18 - TGTGCCAGCTCTGGACTAGCGGACTCCTACGAGCAGTACTTC CASSGLADSYEQYF
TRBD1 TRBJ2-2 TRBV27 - TGTGCCAGCAGTTCGGACAGGGGGAACACCGGGGAGCTGTTTTTT CASSSDRGNTGELFF
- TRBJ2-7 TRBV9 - TGTGCCAGCAGCGTAGAGCCTAGCCTCCTCTACGAGCAGTACTTC CASSVEPSLLYEQYF
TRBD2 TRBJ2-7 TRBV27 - TGTGCCAGCAGTTTATCCGGACTAGCTTCCCACGAGCAGTACTTC CASSLSGLASHEQYF
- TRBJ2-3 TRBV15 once TGTGCCACAACCCAAGGGCACCCTAGCACAGATACGCAGTATTTT CATTQGHPSTDTQYF
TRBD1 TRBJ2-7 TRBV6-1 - TGTGCCAGCAGTGAAGCTTGGACAGGGTCCTACGAGCGGTACTTC CASSEAWTGSYERYF
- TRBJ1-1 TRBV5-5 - TGTGCCAGCAGCTTTGAGGTCAGGGGGAACACTGAAGCTTTCTTT CASSFEVRGNTEAFF
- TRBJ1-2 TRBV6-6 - TGTGCCAGCAGTTACAAGGCTGATTCTAACTATGGCTACACCTTC CASSYKADSNYGYTF
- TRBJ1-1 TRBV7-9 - TGTGCCAGCAGCCTATCTGGGGTAGCAACTGAAGCTTTCTTT CASSLSGVATEAFF
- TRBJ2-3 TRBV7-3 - TGTGCCAGCAGCTTAACCCGGGAGCATACGCAGTATTTT CASSLTREHTQYF
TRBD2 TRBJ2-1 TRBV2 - TGTGCCAGCAGTGTCACTAGCGGCTACAATGAGCAGTTCTTC CASSVTSGYNEQFF
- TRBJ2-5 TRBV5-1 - TGCGCCAGCAGCTTGTGGGCGGCCCAAGAGACCCAGTACTTC CASSLWAAQETQYF
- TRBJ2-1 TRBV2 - TGTGCCAGCAGCGAGATCAGGGATTACAATGAGCAGTTCTTC CASSEIRDYNEQFF
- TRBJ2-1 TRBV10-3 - TGTGCCATCAGTTCTGAGGGCATGGACTACAATGAGCAGTTCTTC CAISSEGMDYNEQFF
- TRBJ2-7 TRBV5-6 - TGTGCCAGCAGCCTCGCCGGCAGGGTATACGAGCAGTACTTC CASSLAGRVYEQYF
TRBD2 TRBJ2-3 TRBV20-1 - TGCAGTGCTAGTTCGGCTAGCGGGAGAAAGTCGAATACGCAGTATTTT CSASSASGRKSNTQYF
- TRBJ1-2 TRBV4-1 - TGCGCCAGCAGCCAAGATGGGGAACAGGTTCGCTATGGCTACACCTTC CASSQDGEQVRYGYTF
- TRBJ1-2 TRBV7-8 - TGTGCCAGCAGCTTAGCGCGGCAGGGAAGCGGCTACACCTTC CASSLARQGSGYTF
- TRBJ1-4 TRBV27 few TGTGCCAGCAGTTTATCGTTCGGGGTTGAGGGGAAACTGTTTTTT CASSLSFGVEGKLFF
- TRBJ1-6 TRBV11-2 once TGTGCCAGCAGCCTTTTTAATTCACCCCTCCACTTT CASSLFNSPLHF
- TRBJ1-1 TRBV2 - TGTGCCACAAGCGTGCGGGGCCCGGGCACTGAAGCTTTCTTT CATSVRGPGTEAFF
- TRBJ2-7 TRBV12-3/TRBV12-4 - TGTGCCAGCACCAAGACGACCTACGAGCAGTACTTC CASTKTTYEQYF
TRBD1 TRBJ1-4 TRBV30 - TGTGCCTGGAGTGTATGGGACAGCGGTGGGAAACTGTTTTTT CAWSVWDSGGKLFF
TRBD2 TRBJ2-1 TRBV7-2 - TGTGCCAGCAGCATCCTAGCGGCCTACAATGAGCAGTTCTTC CASSILAAYNEQFF
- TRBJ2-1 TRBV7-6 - TGTGCCAGCAGCTTACTAGCAGGCTCCTACAATGAGCAGTTCTTC CASSLLAGSYNEQFF
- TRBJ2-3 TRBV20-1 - TGCAGTGCCCTAGGGGATACGCAGTATTTT CSALGDTQYF
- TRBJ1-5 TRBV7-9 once TGTGCCAGCAGCTTAGAGGGCGGCCGCGGCCAGCCCCAGCATTTT CASSLEGGRGQPQHF
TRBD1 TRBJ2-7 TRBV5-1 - TGCGCCGGCAGCTATTTCGCCGGGACAGGGGTGTCCTACGAGCAGTACTTC CAGSYFAGTGVSYEQYF
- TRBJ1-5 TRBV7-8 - TGTGCCAGCAGCTTAGCGGAAGTGTGGGGTCAGCCCCAGCATTTT CASSLAEVWGQPQHF
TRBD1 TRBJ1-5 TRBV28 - TGTGCCAGCAGTCATCGACAGGGGCTGAGCAATCAGCCCCAGCATTTT CASSHRQGLSNQPQHF
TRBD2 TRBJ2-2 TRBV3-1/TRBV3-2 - TGTGCCAGCAGCCTAACTAGCGCCGGTACCGGGGAGCTGTTTTTT CASSLTSAGTGELFF
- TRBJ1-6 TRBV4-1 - TGCGCCAGCAGCCAGTACAGGGACTATAATTCACCCCTCCACTTT CASSQYRDYNSPLHF
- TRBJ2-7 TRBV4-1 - TGCGCCAGCAGCCAAGATGGGGGGATGAACGAGCAGTACTTC CASSQDGGMNEQYF
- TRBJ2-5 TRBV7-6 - TGTGCCAGCAGCCCCCATCCGTTGGAGACCCAGTACTTC CASSPHPLETQYF
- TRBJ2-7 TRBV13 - TGTGCCAGCAGCCCGAGGGACGGCTCCTACGAGCAGTACTTC CASSPRDGSYEQYF